This T cell receptor (beta chain) was identified in a study of T cells in Graves' hyperthyroidism and ophthalmopathy. The source material, RNA transcripts, was used to amplify TCR beta CDR3 regions. The HTBI set primed first-round TCR CDR3 RT-PCR. TCRdb reprocessed the multiplex PCR reads with MiXCR, giving one entry per CDR3 protein. The sample yields 450,000 to 700,000 distinct CDR3 sequences, around 42% seen once. This clonotype occurred many times. Antigen unknown. Germline CDR1 DFQATT, CDR2 SNEGSKA (reference sequence). The CDR3 is made up of 14 amino acids. The V segment lost 3 bases and the J segment 9 bases; nucleotides outside the gene matches: 8. Thyroid ultrasound, orbital computed tomography, clinical symptoms, and serum thyroxine and TRAb underpinned diagnoses. Findings and limits, study-wide: In simple terms, a model built on 13 V-J features told ophthalmopathy apart from stable hyperthyroidism. In validation, the model predicted ophthalmopathy. These predictions came a median about 6.5 months before onset. The majority of expanded thyroid clonotypes above 0.001 also appeared in blood.

Material: peripheral blood or thyroid tissue (not recorded which). This receptor was identified in an adult woman with Graves' disease, either hyperthyroidism or ophthalmopathy (not recorded which). The rearrangement links TRBV20-1 to TRBJ1-6; 7 positions match TRBD1. The CDR3 DNA sequence: TGCAGTGCTAGGAGGGGGCGGAGGGGTTCACCCCTCCACTTT. Translated, it gives CSARRGRRGSPLHF.